The 10 T cell receptor beta chains presented below share a single source sample, sequenced in a study of glioma-infiltrating T cells. Using RNA template, CDR3s of TCR alpha and beta were amplified with iRepertoire arm-PCR. MiXCR, applied by TCRdb to the multiplex PCR reads, yields one record per CDR3 protein. The repertoire holds about 200,000 distinct CDR3 sequences, with approximately 30% as singletons. Source material: glioma tissue, nonneoplastic brain tissue, or PBMCs (not recorded which). Receptors originate from a human donor with low-grade glioma or glioblastoma, undergoing nonglioma brain surgery, or in good health (not recorded which).

V usage is TRBV19 and J usage is TRBJ1-5, with D possibly being TRBD1 (5 bases). V gave up 3 bases and J gave up 3 bases, with 9 bases separating them. Germline V gene sequence: CDR1 LNHDA, CDR2 SQIVND (reference sequence). CDR3 size: 14 residues. The CDR3 DNA reads TGTGCCAGTAGTATCTTACAGGACAATCAGCCCCAGCATTTT. It yields the protein CASSILQDNQPQHF.

This clonotype was seen a handful of times. The rearrangement joins TRBV12-3 or TRBV12-4 to TRBJ1-5, with D uncertain. Trimming removed 5 bases from V and 2 bases from J, with 10 bases in between. The CDR3 is 14 residues long. The CDR3 protein is CASSKTGGNQPQHF. The CDR3 nucleotides are TGTGCCAGCAGTAAAACCGGGGGCAATCAGCCCCAGCATTTT.

V is TRBV24-1 and J is TRBJ2-1; 11 nucleotides match TRBD2. The V and J ends lost 3 bases and 9 bases, in that order; junction bases with no gene match: 9. The CDR3 is made up of 16 amino acids. Germline V gene sequence: CDR1 KGHDR, CDR2 SFDVKD. As DNA, the CDR3 is TGTGCCACCAGTGATCCCGGGACTAGCGGCGGGTTTGAGCAGTTCTTC. Amino acids: CATSDPGTSGGFEQFF.

Many counts were recorded for this clonotype. The chain recombines TRBV6-1 with TRBJ1-6; 8 positions match TRBD1. The CDR3 contains 14 residues. V dropped 5 bases and J dropped 10; count of bases not matched to a gene: 7. The germline gives CDR1 MNHNS, CDR2 SASEGT. CDR3 in DNA: TGTGCCAGCAGTAACCGGGACAGGAGCTCACCCCTCCACTTT. It codes for CASSNRDRSSPLHF.

The chain employs TRBV27 and TRBJ2-3; possible D gene TRBD1, 6 bases. The V and J ends lost 5 bases and 4 bases respectively, with 19 bases between them. Germline assignment: CDR1 MNHEY and CDR2 SMNVEV (reference sequence). The length of the CDR3 is 16 residues. CDR3 in DNA: TGTGCCAGCAGTCCCTTATGTACAGGGACCCCAGATACGCAGTATTTT. It yields the protein CASSPLCTGTPDTQYF.

This clonotype was observed at least ten times. This chain joins TRBV18 and TRBJ1-2; TRBD1 might be the D (6 bases). The CDR3 is made up of 15 amino acids. V dropped 3 bases and J dropped 4 bases, with 15 bases sitting between them. CDR1 and CDR2 (germline): KGHSH, LQKENI. The CDR3 region has the DNA TGTGCCAGCTCACCGGGGCCAGGGGCCGGCTATGGCTACACCTTC. Translating gives CASSPGPGAGYGYTF. Full variable domain (missing parts from reference TRBV18 and TRBJ1-2): NAGVMQNPRHLVRRRGQEARLRCSPMKGHSHVYWYRQLPEEGLKFMVYLQKENIIDESGMPKERFSAEFPKEGPSILRIQQVVRGDSAAYFCASSPGPGAGYGYTFGSGTRLTVV.

In its sample, this clonotype was seen a few times. The CDR3 DNA reads TGTGCCAGTAGTAGACTAATACAGGTTAACCAAGAGACCCAGTACTTC. Encoded protein: CASSRLIQVNQETQYF. The chain couples TRBV19 to TRBJ2-5; D may be TRBD1 or TRBD2 (5 bases each). V lost 4 bases and J 0 bases, leaving 15 bases between the germline ends. Germline CDR1 is LNHDA and CDR2 is SQIVND (reference sequence). The CDR3 consists of 16 residues.

This clonotype has at least ten counts. The gene calls are TRBV27 and TRBJ2-7; possible D gene TRBD1, 5 bases. Germline V gene data show CDR1 as MNHEY and CDR2 as SMNVEV (reference sequence). Trimming cost V 3 bases and J 5 bases, with 11 bases left between them. This CDR3 comprises 13 residues. The CDR3 protein is CASSFRVRDEQYF. The CDR3 DNA sequence: TGTGCCAGCAGTTTCAGGGTTCGGGACGAGCAGTACTTC.

This clonotype was seen only a few times. The genes are TRBV3-1 and TRBJ1-6; D not certain. The CDR3 has 14 amino acids. Germline V gene sequence: CDR1 LGHDT, CDR2 YNNKEL (reference sequence). V gave up 3 bases and J gave up 8 bases, with 11 bases separating them. The CDR3 loop is CASSQDGGHSPLHF. In DNA form, the CDR3 reads TGTGCCAGCAGCCAGGACGGTGGACATTCACCCCTCCACTTT.

At least ten counts were recorded for this clonotype. The chain employs TRBV20-1 and TRBJ2-1, with D unclear. CDR1 and CDR2 (germline): DFQATT, SNEGSKA (reference sequence). The CDR3 sequence is 14 residues long. V was pared by 4 bases and J by 0 bases, with 10 bases between. The CDR3 loop reads CSAKDLSSYNEQFF. CDR3 nucleotides: TGCAGTGCTAAGGACCTTAGCTCCTACAATGAGCAGTTCTTC.